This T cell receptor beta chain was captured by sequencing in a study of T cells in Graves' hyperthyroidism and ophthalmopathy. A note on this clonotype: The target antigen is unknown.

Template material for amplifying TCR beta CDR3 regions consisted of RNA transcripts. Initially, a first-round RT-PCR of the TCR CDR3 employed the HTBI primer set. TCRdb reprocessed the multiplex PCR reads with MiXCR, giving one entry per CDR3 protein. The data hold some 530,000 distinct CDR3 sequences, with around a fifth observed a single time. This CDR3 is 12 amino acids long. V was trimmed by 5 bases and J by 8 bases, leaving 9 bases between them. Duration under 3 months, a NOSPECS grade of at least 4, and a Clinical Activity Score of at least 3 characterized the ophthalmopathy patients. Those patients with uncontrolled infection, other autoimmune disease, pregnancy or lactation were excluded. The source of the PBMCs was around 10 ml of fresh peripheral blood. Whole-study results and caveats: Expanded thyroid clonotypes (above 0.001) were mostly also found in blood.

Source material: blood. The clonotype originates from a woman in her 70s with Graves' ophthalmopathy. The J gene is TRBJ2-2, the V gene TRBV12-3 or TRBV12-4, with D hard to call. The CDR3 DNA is TGTGCCAGCAGTCGGACGCGTGGGGAGCTGTTTTTT. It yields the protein CASSRTRGELFF.